The present entry profiles one T cell receptor beta chain with its context. Its antigen remains unidentified. The sample carries other DNA sequences with the same CDR3. Germline CDR1 reads SGDLS; CDR2 reads YYNGEE. This CDR3 has 15 residues. V shed 0 bases and J 3 bases; nucleotides not matched to a gene: 1. Method: immunoSEQ multiplex PCR; TCRdb's copy keeps in-frame clones and lacks some. Among 1.5 million to 1.9 million clones listed, 95% to 99% were seen once. This sample is drawn from a study of shared clonotypes between healthy human individuals. Study findings and constraints: Richness estimates generally favored naive over memory subsets. Sharing across four donors was seen in around 5.1% of naive CD4 clonotypes.

The genes are TRBV9 and TRBJ2-3; TRBD1 matches at 10 bases. The TCR comes from a man aged 25 to 45 in good health. Sequencing was performed on naive CD4+ T cells sorted from blood. Regarding subset: CD45RA+ positively selected. Here the CDR3 reads CASSVGQGATDTQYF. The DNA for the CDR3 is TGTGCCAGCAGCGTAGGACAGGGGGCGACAGATACGCAGTATTTT. Full variable domain (missing parts from reference TRBV9 and TRBJ2-3): DSGVTQTPKHLITATGQRVTLRCSPRSGDLSVYWYQQSLDQGLQFLIQYYNGEERAKGNILERFSAQQFPDLHSELNLSSLELGDSALYFCASSVGQGATDTQYFGPGTRLTVL.